These 27 T cell receptor beta chains share one sample of origin, sequenced in a study of blood T cell repertoires in COVID-19. TCRdb's table, derived via immunoSEQ multiplex PCR, lists solely in-frame clones and lacks some. This table holds 200,000 to 250,000 clones, less than 90% found once. What was sequenced was PBMCs or T cells enriched from blood (not recorded which). All receptors derive from a woman in her thirties or forties who had recovered from COVID-19.

The chain uses TRBV5-1 and TRBJ1-1; tentatively, D is TRBD1 (5 bases). Germline V gene sequence: CDR1 SGHRS, CDR2 YFSETQ. Trimming shortened V by 7 bases and J by 7 bases, and 20 bases separated the two germline ends. The length of the CDR3 is 14 residues. For the CDR3, the DNA is TGCGCCAGCGCAGTACGGGAGGGACTTAGTGAAGCTTTCTTT. It translates to CASAVREGLSEAFF. Full variable domain (missing parts from reference TRBV5-1 and TRBJ1-1): KAGVTQTPRYLIKTRGQQVTLSCSPISGHRSVSWYQQTPGQGLQFLFEYFSETQRNKGNFPGRFSGRQFSNSRSEMNVSTLELGDSALYLCASAVREGLSEAFFGQGTRLTVV.

The V call is TRBV7-3, the J call TRBJ1-1; weak D call: TRBD1 (6 bases). The CDR3 contains 16 residues. V lost 1 base to trimming and J lost 3 bases, with 15 bases between them. Germline CDR1 and CDR2: SGHTA and FQGTGA. The CDR3 reads CASSLNLRGADTEAFF. The CDR3 DNA is TGTGCCAGCAGCTTAAATCTCCGGGGGGCGGACACTGAAGCTTTCTTT.

In this sample, this clone turned up once. The chain links TRBV3-1 (or the pseudogene TRBV3-2) to TRBJ2-1; 9 positions match TRBD1. Trimming took 0 bases from V and 4 from J; bases not matched to a gene: 10. The CDR3 runs to 18 residues. Germline V gene data show CDR1 as LGHDT and CDR2 as YNNKEL (reference sequence). The CDR3 nucleotides read TGTGCCAGCAGCCAAGAAGCGTTTGGGACAGGGTCTTACAATGAGCAGTTCTTC. It codes for CASSQEAFGTGSYNEQFF.

The chain is built from TRBV14 and TRBJ2-3, with D perhaps matching TRBD1 (5 bases). Germline lookup yields CDR1 SGHDN and CDR2 FVKESK. The CDR3 is 16 amino acids. V dropped 0 bases and J dropped 3 bases, with 13 bases sitting between them. The CDR3 bases are TGTGCCAGCAGCCAAGATGCAGGGTTGAGAACAGATACGCAGTATTTT. Translated: CASSQDAGLRTDTQYF.

V is TRBV5-5 and J is TRBJ2-7; 10 positions match TRBD2. This CDR3 contains 16 residues. Germline V gene data show CDR1 as SGHKS and CDR2 as YYEKEE (reference sequence). V gave up 6 bases and J gave up 2 bases; unmatched junction bases: 11. This CDR3 reads CASTAWGSGRTYEQYV. The CDR3 region has the DNA TGTGCCAGCACCGCGTGGGGTAGCGGGAGGACCTACGAGCAGTACGTC.

This clone was detected a few times. The chain carries TRBV11-3 and TRBJ1-5; 7 bases fit TRBD1. CDR1 is SGHNT and CDR2 is YENEEA in the germline V gene. This CDR3 region has 13 residues. V trimming: 6 bases; J trimming: 6 bases; junction bases outside the gene matches: 5. For the CDR3, the DNA is TGTGCCAGCAGTACAGACAGGGCTCAGCCCCAGCATTTT. It codes for CASSTDRAQPQHF.

V is TRBV29-1 and J is TRBJ2-1; a possible D gene is TRBD2 (5 bases). CDR3 length equals 15 residues. Per the germline V gene, CDR1 is SQVTM and CDR2 is ANQGSEA. Trimming shortened V by 2 bases and J by 2 bases, and 13 bases separated the two germline ends. The CDR3 sequence: CSVELAGETYNEQFF. The CDR3 region has the DNA TGCAGCGTTGAATTGGCTGGGGAGACCTACAATGAGCAGTTCTTC.

V and J are TRBV7-8 and TRBJ1-2; TRBD1 agrees at 7 bases. The V gene end was trimmed by 1 base and the J gene end by 2 bases; junction bases not matched to a gene: 4. The CDR3 sequence is 15 residues long. Germline CDR1 is SGHVS and CDR2 is FQNEAQ. In DNA, the CDR3 is TGTGCCAGCAGCTTAGGACAGGGCGGGAACTATGGCTACACCTTC. It encodes CASSLGQGGNYGYTF.

J is TRBJ2-1 and V is TRBV2, with D tentatively TRBD1 (6 bases). Germline CDR1 and CDR2: SNHLY and FYNNEI. The CDR3 length is 15 residues. Deletions cut 6 bases from V and 10 bases from J, with 22 bases between. CDR3 nucleotide sequence: TGTGCCAGCAGACGGGACATTAAAGAAATGCGAGAGCAGTTCTTC. Its translation is CASRRDIKEMREQFF.

J is TRBJ1-5 and V is TRBV10-2; tentatively, D is TRBD1 (5 bases). V was clipped by 8 bases and J by 5 bases, with 13 bases between them. Germline loops: CDR1 WSHSY, CDR2 SAAADI. The CDR3 is 13 residues long. CDR3 coding DNA: TGCGCCAGCGCTGGGGGGGTGGATCAGCCCCAGCATTTT. Its translation is CASAGGVDQPQHF.

V usage is TRBV7-9 and J usage is TRBJ2-7; TRBD1 matches at 7 bases. The V gene's germline CDR1 is SEHNR and CDR2 FQNEAQ (reference sequence). Unmatched junction bases numbered 5, after V lost 3 bases and J lost 6 bases. The length of the CDR3 is 13 residues. The CDR3 nucleotides are TGTGCCAGCAGCTTCGACAGGGTGATCGAGCAGTACTTC. Amino acids: CASSFDRVIEQYF.

The table lists this clone with a count of one. This sequence joins TRBV24-1 and TRBJ2-1, with 9 bases that match TRBD2. V lost 1 base to trimming and J lost 6 bases; unmatched junction nucleotides: 6. CDR1 is KGHDR and CDR2 is SFDVKD in the germline V gene. The CDR3 has 16 amino acids. CDR3 nucleotide sequence: TGTGCCACCAGTGATTTTGCGGGAGGGTATTTCAATGAGCAGTTCTTC. It is translated as CATSDFAGGYFNEQFF.

V gene TRBV9 combines with J gene TRBJ2-3; D is ambiguous. The CDR3 has 14 residues. Germline values: CDR1 SGDLS, CDR2 YYNGEE. Trimming took 2 bases from V and 2 from J, leaving 9 bases between them. The CDR3 region is CASSVGDPTDTQYF. In DNA form, the CDR3 reads TGTGCCAGCAGCGTGGGCGATCCCACAGATACGCAGTATTTT.

Notes on this clone: The identical CDR3 is also encoded by other nucleotide sequences in the sample. The CDR3, as DNA: TGTGCCAGCAGCCAAGATTGGGGCGACGGCTACACCTTC. It yields the protein CASSQDWGDGYTF. This rearrangement joins TRBV3-1 (or the pseudogene TRBV3-2) to TRBJ1-2, with D tentatively TRBD1 (5 bases). Germline-derived CDR1 and CDR2 are LGHDT and YNNKEL (reference sequence). Trimming took off 0 bases at V and 8 bases at J, with 10 bases between the two ends. There are 13 residues in the CDR3.

The V and J genes are TRBV6-5 and TRBJ2-4; 7 bases align to TRBD2. Germline loops: CDR1 MNHEY, CDR2 SVGAGI. Unmatched junction bases numbered 6, after V lost 1 base and J lost 6 bases. CDR3 length equals 15 residues. DNA of the CDR3: TGTGCCAGCAGTTACTGGGAGGGCAGGAGAAACATTCAGTACTTC. This translates into CASSYWEGRRNIQYF.

This clone was observed once. The chain couples TRBV6-6 to TRBJ2-3; D is perhaps TRBD1 (5 bases). Between the trimmed V and J ends, which lost 6 bases and 4 bases, there was a span of 11 bases. The CDR3 totals 13 residues. Germline values: CDR1 MNHNY, CDR2 SVGAGI (reference sequence). Here the CDR3 DNA reads TGTGCCAGCAGGCAGGGTGCTGCAGATACGCAGTATTTT. Translating gives CASRQGAADTQYF.

The chain employs TRBV30 and TRBJ1-2; D is uncertain. The germline V gene has CDR1 GTSNPN and CDR2 SVGIG (reference sequence). Trimming took 2 bases from V and 8 from J, leaving 12 bases between them. The CDR3 spans 12 residues. The DNA of the CDR3 is TGTGCCTGGAGTTCGGGGTTCGAGGGCTACACCTTC. Its protein is CAWSSGFEGYTF. The full variable domain, its missing parts supplied by reference TRBV30 and TRBJ1-2, is SQTIHQWPATLVQPVGSPLSLECTVEGTSNPNLYWYRQAAGRGLQLLFYSVGIGQISSEVPQNLSASRPQDRQFILSSKKLLLSDSGFYLCAWSSGFEGYTFGSGTRLTVV.

CDR3 coding DNA: TGTGCCAGCAGCGTAGTGGGGACTAGCGGGAGCGAGCAGTACTTC. As protein: CASSVVGTSGSEQYF. This chain joins TRBV9 and TRBJ2-7; 14 bases line up with TRBD2. The germline V gene has CDR1 SGDLS and CDR2 YYNGEE. CDR3 length equals 15 residues. Trimming at V came to 0 bases and at J to 6 bases, leaving 2 bases not matched to a gene.

This sequence joins TRBV6-5 and TRBJ1-1; tentative D call: TRBD1 (5 bases). CDR3 length: 16 amino acids. Germline V gene data show CDR1 as MNHEY and CDR2 as SVGAGI. The germline V and J ends were trimmed by 0 bases and 2 bases, with 13 bases remaining between them. The CDR3 loop is CASSYSGAGGNTEAFF. The CDR3 region has the DNA TGTGCCAGCAGTTACTCCGGAGCCGGGGGAAACACTGAAGCTTTCTTT.

The genes are TRBV11-3 and TRBJ1-3; the D is unclear. Trimming removed 1 base at V and 0 bases at J, with 4 bases between. The CDR3 contains 14 residues. CDR1 and CDR2 from the germline V gene are SGHNT and YENEEA. In DNA form, the CDR3 reads TGTGCCAGCAGCTTAGGCAGCTCTGGAAACACCATATATTTT. This gives the protein CASSLGSSGNTIYF.

This chain uses TRBV6-5 with TRBJ1-5; D is possibly TRBD1 (6 bases). Trimming left V 5 bases short and J 3 bases short, with 14 bases between. This CDR3 has 15 residues. Germline-derived CDR1 and CDR2 are MNHEY and SVGAGI. The CDR3 bases are TGTGCCAGCAGTCCAACAGGGAGATCCAATCAGCCCCAGCATTTT. Translation gives CASSPTGRSNQPQHF.

This clone was recorded many times. The identical CDR3 is also encoded by other nucleotide sequences in the sample. The CDR3 here is CASSPGRETQYF. CDR3 DNA: TGTGCCAGCTCACCAGGCCGAGAGACCCAGTACTTC. This sequence joins TRBV18 and TRBJ2-5; D remains unclear. V gave up 2 bases and J gave up 4 bases, with 5 bases separating them. The CDR3 has 12 residues. Germline lookup yields CDR1 KGHSH and CDR2 LQKENI.

V and J are TRBV28 and TRBJ1-2, with 7 bases aligning to TRBD1. Per the germline V gene, CDR1 is MDHEN and CDR2 is SYDVKM. J gave up 8 bases and V 5 bases, and 11 bases lay outside the gene matches. The CDR3 sequence is 14 residues long. The CDR3, as DNA: TGTGCCAGCAGTCTCCAGCCAGGGGGACAGGGCTACACCTTC. It codes for CASSLQPGGQGYTF.

V usage is TRBV30 and J usage is TRBJ2-1; 7 bases match TRBD1. V lost 4 bases and J lost 5; bases outside the gene matches: 5. The CDR3 runs 13 residues. Germline assignment: CDR1 GTSNPN and CDR2 SVGIG (reference sequence). In DNA, the CDR3 is TGTGCCTGGATTAATACAGGGGACAATGAGCAGTTCTTC. It yields the protein CAWINTGDNEQFF.

As DNA, the CDR3 is TGTGCCACCAGCAGAGACAGGGTAAGGGAGCAGTTCTTC. Translation gives CATSRDRVREQFF. V gene TRBV15 combines with J gene TRBJ2-1, with D possibly TRBD1 on 5 matching bases. The germline V and J ends were trimmed by 0 bases and 10 bases, with 10 bases remaining between them. Per germline, CDR1 LNHNV and CDR2 YYDKDF (reference sequence). The CDR3 sequence is 13 residues long. The whole variable domain, remainder taken from reference TRBV15 and TRBJ2-1, is DAMVIQNPRYQVTQFGKPVTLSCSQTLNHNVMYWYQQKSSQAPKLLFHYYDKDFNNEADTPDNFQSRRPNTSFCFLDIRSPGLGDTAMYLCATSRDRVREQFFGPGTRLTVL.

The rearrangement links TRBV6-5 to TRBJ1-4; 7 bases are shared with TRBD1. V lost 4 bases and J lost 4; bases outside the gene matches: 3. Germline-derived CDR1 and CDR2 are MNHEY and SVGAGI. This CDR3 contains 14 residues. CDR3 nucleotides: TGTGCCAGCAGTTCGGGACAGATTAATGAAAAACTGTTTTTT. Encoded protein: CASSSGQINEKLFF.

A few counts support this clone. The chain recombines TRBV7-8 with TRBJ2-3; a weak D match, TRBD1 (5 bases). The CDR3 extends over 17 amino acids. The V gene lost 1 base and the J gene lost 2 bases, with 16 bases spanning the gap. The germline V gene encodes CDR1 SGHVS and CDR2 FQNEAQ. The CDR3 nucleotides are TGTGCCAGCAGCTTAGTAGTTAGGGGATTGAACACAGATACGCAGTATTTT. Translating gives CASSLVVRGLNTDTQYF.